Below, 3 T cell receptor beta chains from the same sample are listed, as sequenced in a study of T cells after somatic rescue of genetic block. Using immunoSEQ multiplex PCR, the repertoire was profiled, and TCRdb retains in-frame clones only, with some absent. The sample includes approximately 58,000 clones, about 96% seen only once; the top ten take roughly 0.077%. Source material: peripheral blood mononuclear cells (PBMCs). All receptors derive from a child under two years old.

A single count supports this clone. The rearrangement uses TRBV9 and TRBJ1-2; D is uncertain. Trimming stripped 0 bases from V and 0 bases from J, with 6 bases between. Germline V lookup: CDR1 SGDLS, CDR2 YYNGEE. The CDR3 has 14 residues. In nucleotides, the CDR3 is TGTGCCAGCAGCGTAGCTGGGACTAACTATGGCTACACCTTC. Protein: CASSVAGTNYGYTF.

The gene calls are TRBV19 and TRBJ1-1, with D uncertain. The germline V gene has CDR1 LNHDA and CDR2 SQIVND (reference sequence). V lost 3 bases, J lost 1 base, and 0 bases lay in between. This CDR3 is 11 amino acids long. CDR3 amino acids: CASSMNTEAFF. In DNA, the CDR3 is TGTGCCAGTAGTATGAACACTGAAGCTTTCTTT.

This chain links TRBV12-5 with TRBJ1-2, with D unresolved. This CDR3 contains 13 residues. In germline, CDR1 is LGHNT, CDR2 FRNRAP. The V and J ends lost 1 base and 2 bases respectively, with 5 bases between them. The CDR3 sequence: CASGLGMNYGYTF. CDR3 DNA: TGTGCTAGTGGTTTGGGGATGAACTATGGCTACACCTTC.